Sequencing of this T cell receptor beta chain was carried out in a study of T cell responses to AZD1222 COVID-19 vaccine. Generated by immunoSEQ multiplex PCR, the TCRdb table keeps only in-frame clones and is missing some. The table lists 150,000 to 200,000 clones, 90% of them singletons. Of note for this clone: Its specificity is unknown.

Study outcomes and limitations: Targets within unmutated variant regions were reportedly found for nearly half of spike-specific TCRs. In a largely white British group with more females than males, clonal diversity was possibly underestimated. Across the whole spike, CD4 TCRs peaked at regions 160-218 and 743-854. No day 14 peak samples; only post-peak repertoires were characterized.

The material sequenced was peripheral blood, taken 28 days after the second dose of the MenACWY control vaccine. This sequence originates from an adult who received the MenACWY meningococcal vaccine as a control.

The DNA for the CDR3 is TGTGCCAGCAGCTTTACGGGCCCCTACGAGCAGTACTTC. Encoded protein: CASSFTGPYEQYF. V usage is TRBV5-6 and J usage is TRBJ2-7; D uncertain. The ends were cut back, 2 bases at V and 2 bases at J, with 8 bases in the middle. The CDR3 is made up of 13 amino acids. Germline V gene sequence: CDR1 SGHDT, CDR2 YYEEEE.